What follows is one TCR beta chain and its context. Its specificity is unknown. This entry comes from a study of CD8+CD57+ T cells in acquired aplastic anemia. Study background: On average, sorted CD4+ and CD8+ cells gave around 3 ug of DNA. Where healthy donors were concerned, CD4+ cells averaged approximately 11 million reads.

The CDR3 runs to 15 residues. Trimming shortened V by 7 bases and J by 6 bases, and 21 bases separated the two germline ends. Germline V lookup: CDR1 DFQATT, CDR2 SNEGSKA (reference sequence). The TCR beta profiling, which covered VDJ combination and CDR3 sequence, was carried out using genomic DNA as the template. TCRdb reanalysed the reads using MiXCR and keeps one entry per CDR3 protein. Of just over 400,000 distinct CDR3 sequences in the sample, approximately 70% are singletons; the top ten hold approximately 3.8%. Study-wide results and limits: Roughly 30 was the count of CD8+ CDR3 sequences that patients shared with controls. Researchers reported that CD8+ Simpson's diversity was not significantly different in patients versus controls.

Sequencing used sorted CD4+, CD8+, or CD8+CD57+ T cells (not recorded which) from PBMCs. The receptor was derived from a human donor in good health, serving as a control. The chain is built from TRBV20-1 and TRBJ2-2, with D uncertain. The DNA of the CDR3 is TGCAGTGGACACCCGAACACAGATAGGCCCGGGGAGCTGTTTTTT. It specifies CSGHPNTDRPGELFF.